The 24 T cell receptor beta chains listed next were all sequenced from one sample in a study of shared clonotypes between healthy human individuals. Naive CD8 isolation took CD45RO-negative cells positively selected for CCR7 and excluded terminally differentiated effector memory CD45RA+ cells. Libraries were prepared by immunoSEQ multiplex PCR; TCRdb keeps only in-frame clonotypes and omits some of them. Of hundreds of thousands of clones listed, 95% to 98% were seen once; the top ten hold 0.3%. Sequenced material: naive CD8+ T cells sorted from blood. The origin of the receptors is a man aged 25-40 years in good health.

V gene TRBV4-1 combines with J gene TRBJ1-5, with D uncertain. CDR1 MGHRA and CDR2 YSYEKL come from the germline V gene. The CDR3 consists of 17 residues. The V and J ends lost 4 bases and 0 bases respectively, with 16 bases between them. CDR3 in amino acids: CASSLVEQVFSNQPQHF. The CDR3 bases are TGCGCCAGCAGCCTAGTAGAGCAAGTGTTTAGCAATCAGCCCCAGCATTTT.

The chain is built from TRBV11-2 and TRBJ2-3; D may be TRBD1 (5 bases). From germline, CDR1 is SGHAT and CDR2 FQNNGV. Trimming pared 10 bases from V and 3 bases from J, leaving 11 bases between. The CDR3 length is 12 residues. For the CDR3, the DNA is TGTGCCACTGAAGGGGAAACAGATACGCAGTATTTT. This gives the protein CATEGETDTQYF. The variable domain in full, with the rest retrieved from reference TRBV11-2 and TRBJ2-3, is EAGVAQSPRYKIIEKRQSVAFWCNPISGHATLYWYQQILGQGPKLLIQFQNNGVVDDSQLPKDRFSAERLKGVDSTLKIQPAKLEDSAVYLCATEGETDTQYFGPGTRLTVL.

The chain has TRBV5-6 and TRBJ1-5; 9 positions match TRBD1. Germline values: CDR1 SGHDT, CDR2 YYEEEE. The CDR3 sequence is 15 residues long. V dropped 6 bases and J dropped 4; count of bases not matched to a gene: 8. CDR3 DNA: TGTGCCAGCACCAATACTGGGACAGGGAATCAGCCCCAGCATTTT. This codes for CASTNTGTGNQPQHF.

This rearrangement joins TRBV9 to TRBJ2-1; 7 bases agree with TRBD1. Trimming cost V 3 bases and J 5 bases; bases outside gene matches: 11. CDR3 length: 16 amino acids. CDR1 and CDR2 (germline): SGDLS, YYNGEE. CDR3: CASSASRQGVDNEQFF. CDR3 coding DNA: TGTGCCAGCAGCGCTTCGCGACAGGGAGTAGACAATGAGCAGTTCTTC.

The chain carries TRBV6-5 and TRBJ2-3; D is uncertain. V was pared by 2 bases and J by 4 bases, with 4 bases between. Per germline, CDR1 MNHEY and CDR2 SVGAGI. The length of the CDR3 is 12 residues. CDR3 residues: CASSYGSDTQYF. CDR3 in DNA: TGTGCCAGCAGTTACGGTTCAGATACGCAGTATTTT.

This sequence joins TRBV14 and TRBJ2-3; D not resolved. V was clipped by 0 bases and J by 2 bases, with 12 bases between them. The germline V gene encodes CDR1 SGHDN and CDR2 FVKESK. The CDR3 contains 16 residues. The CDR3 DNA reads TGTGCCAGCAGCCAAGATCGAATAGGAAACACAGATACGCAGTATTTT. Translated, it gives CASSQDRIGNTDTQYF.

This rearrangement joins TRBV7-6 to TRBJ2-5; 8 bases fit TRBD2. The CDR3 loop spans 13 amino acids. V dropped 6 bases and J dropped 5; count of bases not matched to a gene: 5. From germline, CDR1 is SGHVS and CDR2 FNYEAQ. The CDR3 DNA reads TGTGCCAGCAGGCTAGCGGGTGAGGAGACCCAGTACTTC. Amino acids: CASRLAGEETQYF.

The chain has TRBV28 and TRBJ2-1; 15 bases are shared with TRBD2. This CDR3 is built from 16 residues. Germline lookup yields CDR1 MDHEN and CDR2 SYDVKM. The V segment lost 4 bases and the J segment 10 bases; nucleotides outside the gene matches: 8. The CDR3 coding sequence is TGTGCCAGCAGTTCCGGACTAGCGGGAGGGCGGTGGGAGCAGTTCTTC. Protein: CASSSGLAGGRWEQFF.

This clone has a single count. The CDR3 bases are TGTGCCAGCAGCCACCCGACCGACGGTAGCAATCAGCCCCAGCATTTT. This codes for CASSHPTDGSNQPQHF. The chain is built from TRBV7-9 and TRBJ1-5; no clear D gene. This CDR3 is 16 amino acids long. V lost 5 bases to trimming and J lost 0 bases, with 14 bases between them. Per the germline V gene, CDR1 is SEHNR and CDR2 is FQNEAQ (reference sequence).

This chain links TRBV18 with TRBJ1-1; no definite D call. Germline V gives CDR1 KGHSH, CDR2 LQKENI. The CDR3 runs to 13 residues. V dropped 2 bases and J dropped 11 bases, with 15 bases sitting between them. CDR3: CASSPMAGTWAFF. The CDR3 DNA follows: TGTGCCAGCTCACCAATGGCAGGAACTTGGGCTTTCTTT.

This chain joins TRBV29-1 and TRBJ2-7, with D unclear. CDR3 length equals 13 residues. V lost 3 bases, J lost 4 bases, and 13 bases lay in between. Per the germline V gene, CDR1 is SQVTM and CDR2 is ANQGSEA. The CDR3 reads CSVDSQKGYEQYF. The CDR3 DNA follows: TGCAGCGTTGACTCCCAGAAGGGTTACGAGCAGTACTTC.

For this clone: The sample holds other DNA sequences that translate to the same CDR3. The V call is TRBV7-2, the J call TRBJ2-7, with D uncertain. The CDR3 loop spans 13 amino acids. Trimming left V 1 base short and J 4 bases short, with 8 bases between. Germline loops: CDR1 SGHTA, CDR2 FQGNSA. CDR3 sequence (DNA): TGTGCCAGCAGCTTAGAGGCAGAATACGAGCAGTACTTC. Encoded protein: CASSLEAEYEQYF.

This chain uses TRBV29-1 with TRBJ2-2, with unresolved D. The germline V and J ends were trimmed by 2 bases and 0 bases, with 4 bases remaining between them. Germline V gene data show CDR1 as SQVTM and CDR2 as ANQGSEA. The CDR3 extends over 13 amino acids. The DNA of the CDR3 is TGCAGCGTTGAACACTCGAACACCGGGGAGCTGTTTTTT. Its protein product is CSVEHSNTGELFF.

V gene TRBV15 combines with J gene TRBJ2-2; no clear D. Trimming removed 0 bases from V and 6 bases from J, with 8 bases in between. The CDR3 runs to 14 residues. Germline V CDR1 and CDR2: LNHNV, YYDKDF (reference sequence). CDR3 loop: CATSRDRVAGELFF. The CDR3 DNA reads as TGTGCCACCAGCAGAGATCGAGTAGCCGGGGAGCTGTTTTTT.

The CDR3 protein is CASRSIIAKNIQYF. Written as DNA, the CDR3 is TGTGCCAGCAGGTCCATAATAGCCAAAAACATTCAGTACTTC. V and J are TRBV7-2 and TRBJ2-4; no clear D. V lost 6 bases, J lost 0 bases, and 9 bases lay in between. CDR3 length: 14 residues. CDR1 and CDR2 from the germline V gene are SGHTA and FQGNSA.

The chain recombines TRBV6-5 with TRBJ1-5, with D perhaps matching TRBD1 (6 bases). This CDR3 spans 15 amino acids. The V gene lost 6 bases and the J gene lost 7 bases, with 19 bases spanning the gap. CDR1 MNHEY and CDR2 SVGAGI come from the germline V gene. The CDR3 region has the DNA TGTGCCAGCAGCCCAGGTGCGGGGCAGGGGCAGCCCCAGCATTTT. Translating gives CASSPGAGQGQPQHF.

The V and J genes are TRBV9 and TRBJ2-1, with 7 bases fitting TRBD2. The junction had 11 bases not matched to a gene; V was cut back by 3 bases and J by 8 bases. CDR1 and CDR2 (germline): SGDLS, YYNGEE. The CDR3 extends over 15 amino acids. The CDR3: CASSAVSGGEYEQFF. The DNA of the CDR3 is TGTGCCAGCAGCGCCGTATCGGGAGGAGAGTATGAGCAGTTCTTC.

This clone appeared once. The V and J genes are TRBV7-9 and TRBJ1-5; D is undetermined. The V end lost 1 base, the J end lost 4 bases, and 8 bases lay between the germline ends. Germline CDR1 SEHNR, CDR2 FQNEAQ (reference sequence). The CDR3 contains 14 residues. Here the CDR3 DNA reads TGTGCCAGCAGCTTAGGTGGCGGAAATCAGCCCCAGCATTTT. Residues: CASSLGGGNQPQHF.

This chain links TRBV27 with TRBJ1-2; D is ambiguous. The CDR3 is made up of 16 amino acids. Germline values: CDR1 MNHEY, CDR2 SMNVEV (reference sequence). V lost 7 bases and J 1 base, leaving 19 bases between the germline ends. The CDR3 sequence: CASTSWRAGFNYGYTF. For the CDR3, the DNA is TGTGCCAGCACCTCATGGCGGGCAGGTTTTAACTATGGCTACACCTTC.

The genes are TRBV7-9 and TRBJ2-7, with a possible D match to TRBD1 (6 bases). CDR1 is SEHNR and CDR2 is FQNEAQ in the germline V gene (reference sequence). The CDR3 covers 14 residues. V lost 1 base and J 2 bases, leaving 9 bases between the germline ends. CDR3 amino acids: CASSLDGQTYEQYF. The CDR3, as DNA: TGTGCCAGCAGCTTAGACGGACAGACCTACGAGCAGTACTTC. Full variable domain (missing parts from reference TRBV7-9 and TRBJ2-7): DTGVSQNPRHKITKRGQNVTFRCDPISEHNRLYWYRQTLGQGPEFLTYFQNEAQLEKSRLLSDRFSAERPKGSFSTLEIQRTEQGDSAMYLCASSLDGQTYEQYFGPGTRLTVT.

This clone was detected once. V and J are TRBV29-1 and TRBJ2-7, with 12 bases identical to TRBD2. The CDR3 is made up of 16 amino acids. V lost 0 bases, J lost 2 bases, and 5 bases stayed unmatched. The germline V gene has CDR1 SQVTM and CDR2 ANQGSEA. For the CDR3, the DNA is TGCAGCGTTGAAGATGGTCTAGCGGGAGGGGCCTACGAGCAGTACTTC. Amino acids: CSVEDGLAGGAYEQYF.

As for this clone: This CDR3 is also generated by other DNA sequences in the sample. The rearrangement uses TRBV7-9 and TRBJ2-7, with a possible D match to TRBD1 (6 bases). V gave up 4 bases and J gave up 1 base, with 11 bases separating them. The V gene's germline CDR1 is SEHNR and CDR2 FQNEAQ (reference sequence). The CDR3 is made up of 14 amino acids. CDR3: CASSSGTGSYEQYF. The CDR3 coding sequence is TGTGCCAGCAGCTCCGGAACAGGGTCCTACGAGCAGTACTTC.

The gene calls are TRBV7-3 and TRBJ2-3, with D perhaps matching TRBD1 (6 bases). V dropped 4 bases and J dropped 1 base, with 15 bases sitting between them. Germline values: CDR1 SGHTA, CDR2 FQGTGA. The CDR3 runs 16 residues. The CDR3 bases are TGTGCCAGCAGCTCCTCCCTGTACAGGGGCACAGATACGCAGTATTTT. As protein: CASSSSLYRGTDTQYF.

The chain joins TRBV5-1 to TRBJ2-7, with 7 bases matching TRBD1. V was pared by 0 bases and J by 3 bases, with 12 bases of the junction left unmatched. CDR3 length: 17 residues. CDR1 and CDR2 (germline): SGHRS, YFSETQ. The CDR3 is CASSLGQGDLIGYEQYF. In nucleotides, the CDR3 is TGCGCCAGCAGCTTGGGGCAGGGGGATCTAATAGGCTACGAGCAGTACTTC.